The 16 T cell receptor beta chains presented below share a single source sample, sequenced in a study of T cells in Graves' hyperthyroidism and ophthalmopathy. From RNA transcripts, TCR beta CDR3 regions were amplified. First-round RT-PCR targeting the TCR CDR3 was performed with the HTBI primer set. TCRdb re-called the multiplex PCR reads through MiXCR, storing one row per CDR3 protein. This sample has about 700,000 distinct CDR3 sequences, with 11% to 15% found just once. Material for sequencing was blood. These receptors all stem from a woman younger than 35 with Graves' hyperthyroidism.

Many counts were recorded for this clonotype. J is TRBJ2-7 and V is TRBV12-3 or TRBV12-4, with D unresolved. Trimming shortened V by 4 bases and J by 2 bases, and 9 bases separated the two germline ends. The CDR3 has 13 residues. The CDR3 protein is CASSSAEAYEQYF. The DNA of the CDR3 is TGTGCCAGCAGTTCGGCAGAAGCCTACGAGCAGTACTTC.

The chain employs TRBV4-2 and TRBJ1-1; tentative D call: TRBD1 (6 bases). CDR3 length equals 15 residues. The germline V gene has CDR1 LGHNA and CDR2 YNFKEQ. Deletions cut 4 bases from V and 5 bases from J, with 17 bases between. The CDR3 spells CASSRLQGRDTEAFF. In DNA, the CDR3 is TGTGCCAGCAGCCGACTACAGGGACGGGATACTGAAGCTTTCTTT.

This clonotype was counted at least ten times. The junction departs from the called germline gene at one end, perhaps through a read error. This chain uses TRBV7-2 with TRBJ2-7; weak D call: TRBD2 (5 bases). CDR1 SGHTA and CDR2 FQGNSA come from the germline V gene. The CDR3 runs to 16 residues. For the CDR3, the DNA is TGTGCCAGCAGCTTAGTCGGGATTGGATTCTCCCACGAGCAGTACTTC. It is translated as CASSLVGIGFSHEQYF.

The table lists this clonotype with a few counts. The rearrangement uses TRBV3-1 and TRBJ2-7; the D is unclear. Germline CDR1 reads LGHDT; CDR2 reads YNNKEL (reference sequence). There are 11 residues in the CDR3. Deletions cut 7 bases from V and 7 bases from J, with 11 bases between. The CDR3 here is CASTHGVEQYF. CDR3 nucleotides: TGTGCCAGCACCCATGGAGTTGAGCAGTACTTC.

This clonotype was counted at least ten times. The rearrangement links TRBV28 to TRBJ2-1, with TRBD1 as a possible D gene (6 bases). Germline V gene data show CDR1 as MDHEN and CDR2 as SYDVKM. The CDR3 sequence is 13 residues long. With 5 bases removed from V and 4 bases from J, the gap between germline ends came to 9 bases. CDR3 loop: CASSQTGYNEQFF. As DNA, the CDR3 is TGTGCCAGCAGTCAAACAGGGTACAATGAGCAGTTCTTC.

V usage is TRBV20-1 and J usage is TRBJ2-3; D might be TRBD1 or TRBD2, each matching 5 bases. The CDR3 sequence is 15 residues long. Per the germline V gene, CDR1 is DFQATT and CDR2 is SNEGSKA (reference sequence). V was cut by 3 bases and J by 4 bases, with 17 bases left in between. CDR3 DNA sequence: TGCAGTGCTAGTGGAATCGGGAAAGGGGCAGATACGCAGTATTTT. Its protein is CSASGIGKGADTQYF.

This clonotype was seen a handful of times. This chain links TRBV5-1 with TRBJ1-4; D gene unclear. Looked up from germline, CDR1 is SGHRS and CDR2 is YFSETQ. The CDR3 sequence is 15 residues long. Trimming pared 3 bases from V and 5 bases from J, leaving 14 bases between. CDR3 sequence (DNA): TGCGCCAGCAGCTCCCAGGACGGTAGGAATGAAAAACTGTTTTTT. It translates to CASSSQDGRNEKLFF. The full variable domain, in which reference TRBV5-1 and TRBJ1-4 provide the parts outside the CDR3, is KAGVTQTPRYLIKTRGQQVTLSCSPISGHRSVSWYQQTPGQGLQFLFEYFSETQRNKGNFPGRFSGRQFSNSRSEMNVSTLELGDSALYLCASSSQDGRNEKLFFGSGTQLSVL.

This clonotype was seen many times. The V and J genes are TRBV7-8 and TRBJ2-2, with D tentatively TRBD2 (7 bases). The CDR3 extends over 16 amino acids. V was clipped by 5 bases and J by 1 base, with 14 bases between them. The germline gives CDR1 SGHVS, CDR2 FQNEAQ. The CDR3 nucleotides are TGTGCCAGCAGCATGAGGGGGGGGAGGAACACCGGGGAGCTGTTTTTT. Translating gives CASSMRGGRNTGELFF.

This clonotype has a handful of counts. This chain joins TRBV20-1 and TRBJ2-7, with a possible D match to TRBD1 (7 bases). Germline V gene lookup returns CDR1 DFQATT and CDR2 SNEGSKA (reference sequence). There are 17 residues in the CDR3. V was cut by 3 bases and J by 5 bases, with 26 bases left in between. CDR3 protein: CSASSTGQPRRVHEQYF. As DNA, the CDR3 is TGCAGTGCTAGCTCGACAGGGCAGCCCAGGAGGGTCCACGAGCAGTACTTC.

At least ten counts were recorded for this clonotype. The chain has TRBV7-9 and TRBJ2-3, with D maybe TRBD2 (5 bases). The CDR3 has 15 amino acids. The V gene's germline CDR1 is SEHNR and CDR2 FQNEAQ (reference sequence). Trimming stripped 5 bases from V and 5 bases from J, with 17 bases between. This chain's CDR3 is CASSPPTEAKDTQYF. The CDR3 nucleotides are TGTGCCAGCAGCCCGCCGACGGAGGCAAAAGATACGCAGTATTTT.

This clonotype was observed a few times. V usage is TRBV5-1 and J usage is TRBJ2-3, with TRBD1 matching 7 bases. The junction had 5 bases not matched to a gene; V was cut back by 5 bases and J by 2 bases. The CDR3 is 14 residues long. Germline V lookup: CDR1 SGHRS, CDR2 YFSETQ. The CDR3 DNA sequence: TGCGCCAGCAGTCCCGGACAGGACACAGATACGCAGTATTTT. Protein: CASSPGQDTDTQYF.

This clonotype has just a few counts. The gene calls are TRBV24-1 and TRBJ2-3; 9 bases align to TRBD2. The CDR3 is 18 residues long. V lost 4 bases to trimming and J lost 5 bases; unmatched junction nucleotides: 15. Per the germline V gene, CDR1 is KGHDR and CDR2 is SFDVKD. The CDR3 DNA follows: TGTGCCACCAGTGACCGTAGCGGGAGAGGCTCGCAAAAAGATACGCAGTATTTT. It yields the protein CATSDRSGRGSQKDTQYF.

V and J are TRBV29-1 and TRBJ2-1; 7 bases fit TRBD2. The V gene's germline CDR1 is SQVTM and CDR2 ANQGSEA. J was trimmed by 4 bases and V by 6 bases; bases with no gene match: 9. CDR3 length: 14 amino acids. The CDR3 loop is CSVHLSGRYNEQFF. The CDR3, as DNA: TGCAGCGTCCACCTTAGCGGGCGATACAATGAGCAGTTCTTC.

This chain links TRBV20-1 with TRBJ2-2; 16 bases align to TRBD2. Looked up from germline, CDR1 is DFQATT and CDR2 is SNEGSKA (reference sequence). The trim removed 2 bases at V and 7 bases at J, leaving 7 bases unmatched. The CDR3 runs to 17 residues. The CDR3 loop is CSARHPGLAGGVGELFF. For the CDR3, the DNA is TGCAGTGCTAGACACCCGGGACTAGCGGGAGGGGTCGGGGAGCTGTTTTTT.

This clonotype occurred many times. The chain links TRBV19 to TRBJ2-7; 10 positions match TRBD1. The CDR3 sequence is 15 residues long. Germline CDR1 reads LNHDA; CDR2 reads SQIVND (reference sequence). With 3 bases clipped from V and 5 bases from J, the junction kept 7 bases outside the gene matches. The CDR3 sequence is CASSMGVGTGDEQYF. In DNA, the CDR3 is TGTGCCAGTAGTATGGGTGTGGGGACAGGGGACGAGCAGTACTTC.

At least ten counts were recorded for this clonotype. The chain recombines TRBV7-3 with TRBJ2-1; 7 bases match TRBD2. V gave up 2 bases and J gave up 5 bases; unmatched junction bases: 6. CDR1 and CDR2 (germline): SGHTA, FQGTGA. The CDR3 runs 15 residues. CDR3 DNA: TGTGCCAGCAGCTTAGGGCGGGAGTCCCACAATGAGCAGTTCTTC. Translating gives CASSLGRESHNEQFF.